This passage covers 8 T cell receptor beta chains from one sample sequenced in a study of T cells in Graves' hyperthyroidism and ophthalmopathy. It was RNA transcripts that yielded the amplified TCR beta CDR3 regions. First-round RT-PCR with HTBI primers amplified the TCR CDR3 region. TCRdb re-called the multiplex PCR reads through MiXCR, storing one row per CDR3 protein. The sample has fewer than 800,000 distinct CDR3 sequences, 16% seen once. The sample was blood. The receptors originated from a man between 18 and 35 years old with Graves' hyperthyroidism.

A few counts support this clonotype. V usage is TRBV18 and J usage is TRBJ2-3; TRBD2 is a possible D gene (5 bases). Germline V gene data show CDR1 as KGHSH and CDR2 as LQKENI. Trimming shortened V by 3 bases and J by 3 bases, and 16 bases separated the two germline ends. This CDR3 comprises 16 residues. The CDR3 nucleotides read TGTGCCAGCTCACCGAGTTTTCTAGCCGGGACAGATACGCAGTATTTT. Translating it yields CASSPSFLAGTDTQYF.

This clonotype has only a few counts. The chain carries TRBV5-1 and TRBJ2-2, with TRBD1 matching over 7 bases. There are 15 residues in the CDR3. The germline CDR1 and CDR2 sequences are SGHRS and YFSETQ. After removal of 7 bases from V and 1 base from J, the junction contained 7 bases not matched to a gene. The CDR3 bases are TGCGCCAGCGAGTTGACAGGGTTGAACACCGGGGAGCTGTTTTTT. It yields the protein CASELTGLNTGELFF.

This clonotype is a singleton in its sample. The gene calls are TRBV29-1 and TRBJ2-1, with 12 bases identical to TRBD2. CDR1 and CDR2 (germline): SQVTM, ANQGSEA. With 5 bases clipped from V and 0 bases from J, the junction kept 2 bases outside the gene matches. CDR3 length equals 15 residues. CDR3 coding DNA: TGCAGCGTTAAGACTAGCGGGAGCTCCTACAATGAGCAGTTCTTC. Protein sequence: CSVKTSGSSYNEQFF.

CDR3 sequence: CASSPRQAKLYYEQYF. The CDR3, as DNA: TGTGCCAGCAGTCCCCGACAGGCCAAATTATATTACGAGCAGTACTTC. The chain is built from TRBV6-1 and TRBJ2-7, with a possible D match to TRBD1 (6 bases). The V end was cut by 5 bases, the J end by 4 bases, with 21 bases between. Germline V gives CDR1 MNHNS, CDR2 SASEGT. CDR3 length: 16 amino acids.

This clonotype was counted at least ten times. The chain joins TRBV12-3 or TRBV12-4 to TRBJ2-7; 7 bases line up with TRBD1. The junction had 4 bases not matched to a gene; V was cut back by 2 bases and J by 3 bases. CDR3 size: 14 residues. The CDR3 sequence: CASSLQGGNYEQYF. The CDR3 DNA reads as TGTGCCAGCAGTTTACAAGGGGGCAACTACGAGCAGTACTTC.

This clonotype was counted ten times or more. The CDR3 coding sequence is TGTGCCAGCAAGCCAGAGGTCACTGCGGAGACCCAGTACTTC. Translation gives CASKPEVTAETQYF. The gene calls are TRBV3-1 and TRBJ2-5; D remains ambiguous. The CDR3 length is 14 residues. Germline CDR1 reads LGHDT; CDR2 reads YNNKEL (reference sequence). V was pared by 7 bases and J by 5 bases, with 17 bases between.

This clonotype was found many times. The CDR3 region has the DNA TGTGCCAGCAGTGAAGCGCGGCGTCAGCCCCAGCATTTT. Translated, it gives CASSEARRQPQHF. This sequence joins TRBV6-1 and TRBJ1-5; D uncertain. Per the germline V gene, CDR1 is MNHNS and CDR2 is SASEGT. The ends were cut back, 0 bases at V and 6 bases at J, with 6 bases in the middle. The CDR3 totals 13 residues.

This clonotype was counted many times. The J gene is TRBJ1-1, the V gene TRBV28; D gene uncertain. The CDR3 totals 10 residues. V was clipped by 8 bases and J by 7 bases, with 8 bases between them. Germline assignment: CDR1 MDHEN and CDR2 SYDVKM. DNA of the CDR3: TGTGCCAGCCTGGACCGTGAAGCTTTCTTT. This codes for CASLDREAFF.